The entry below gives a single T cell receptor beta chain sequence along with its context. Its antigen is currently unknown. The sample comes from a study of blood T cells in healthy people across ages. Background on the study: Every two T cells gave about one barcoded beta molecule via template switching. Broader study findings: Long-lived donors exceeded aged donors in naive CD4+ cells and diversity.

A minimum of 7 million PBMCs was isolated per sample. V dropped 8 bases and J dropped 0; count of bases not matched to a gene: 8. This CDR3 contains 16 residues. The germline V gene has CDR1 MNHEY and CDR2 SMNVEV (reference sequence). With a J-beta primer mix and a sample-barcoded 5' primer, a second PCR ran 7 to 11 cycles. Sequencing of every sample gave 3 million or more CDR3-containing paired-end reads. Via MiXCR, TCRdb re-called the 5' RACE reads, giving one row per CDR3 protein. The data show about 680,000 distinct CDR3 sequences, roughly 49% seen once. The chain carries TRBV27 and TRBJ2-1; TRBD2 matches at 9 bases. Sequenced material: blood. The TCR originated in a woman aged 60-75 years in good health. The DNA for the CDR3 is TGTGCCAGCGTGGGACTAGCTCCCCTCTCCTACAATGAGCAGTTCTTC. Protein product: CASVGLAPLSYNEQFF.